This is a list of T cell receptor beta chains from one sample in a study of early T cells in non-severe SARS-CoV-2 infection. TCRdb itself ran the 5' RACE reads through MiXCR, one entry per CDR3 protein. The sample includes about 59,000 distinct CDR3 sequences, less than 15% of them seen just once. The material was whole blood, obtained at baseline. The receptor set was obtained from an adult who was a healthcare worker with PCR-confirmed SARS-CoV-2 infection or an uninfected control (not recorded which). Both conserved end residues are part of each CDR3. The order of the fields is J gene, V gene, D gene, CDR3 length, clone size, CDR3 DNA, CDR3 protein. A D gene is named only where the DNA matches it firmly. The listing skips clone size in some rows; elsewhere it reads once, few, many or a size class.

j_call: TRBJ2-7
v_call: TRBV3-1
d_call: .
cdr3_length: 15
clone_size: .
cdr3_nt: TGTGCCAGCAGCCATCTGAGACAGGGACTCTACGAGCAGTACTTC
cdr3_aa: CASSHLRQGLYEQYF

j_call: TRBJ1-4
v_call: TRBV4-2
d_call: .
cdr3_length: 15
clone_size: .
cdr3_nt: TGTGCCAGCAGCCAAGACCGGACATTGTATGAAAAACTGTTTTTT
cdr3_aa: CASSQDRTLYEKLFF

j_call: TRBJ1-6
v_call: TRBV7-9
d_call: TRBD1
cdr3_length: 16
clone_size: few
cdr3_nt: TGTGCCAGCAGCCCACTGACAGGGGCTATTAATTCACCCCTCCACTTT
cdr3_aa: CASSPLTGAINSPLHF

j_call: TRBJ1-2
v_call: TRBV18
d_call: .
cdr3_length: 13
clone_size: .
cdr3_nt: TGTGCCAGCTCACCAAATGAAGGGATCGGCTACACCTTC
cdr3_aa: CASSPNEGIGYTF

j_call: TRBJ2-1
v_call: TRBV27
d_call: TRBD1
cdr3_length: 16
clone_size: few
cdr3_nt: TGTGCCAGCAGTTTATCGGGGACAGGGGGTTACAATGAGCAGTTCTTC
cdr3_aa: CASSLSGTGGYNEQFF

j_call: TRBJ2-7
v_call: TRBV5-1
d_call: TRBD2
cdr3_length: 14
clone_size: many
cdr3_nt: TGCGCCAGCAGCTTGACAGCGGGGGGTTACGAGCAGTACTTC
cdr3_aa: CASSLTAGGYEQYF

j_call: TRBJ2-2
v_call: TRBV11-3
d_call: TRBD2
cdr3_length: 17
clone_size: few
cdr3_nt: TGTGCCAGCAGCCCTTATAGCGGGGGCCTTAACACCGGGGAGCTGTTTTTT
cdr3_aa: CASSPYSGGLNTGELFF

j_call: TRBJ1-5
v_call: TRBV29-1
d_call: .
cdr3_length: 12
clone_size: many
cdr3_nt: TGCAGCGTTGGAGGACGCAATCAGCCCCAGCATTTT
cdr3_aa: CSVGGRNQPQHF

j_call: TRBJ1-6
v_call: TRBV29-1
d_call: .
cdr3_length: 13
clone_size: many
cdr3_nt: TGCAGCGTCCAAGGGGGGAGTAATTCACCCCTCCACTTT
cdr3_aa: CSVQGGSNSPLHF

j_call: TRBJ2-3
v_call: TRBV9
d_call: .
cdr3_length: 13
clone_size: many
cdr3_nt: TGTGCCAGCAGGTCTACAGGCACAGATACGCAGTATTTT
cdr3_aa: CASRSTGTDTQYF

j_call: TRBJ2-3
v_call: TRBV7-6
d_call: TRBD2
cdr3_length: 13
clone_size: few
cdr3_nt: TGTGCCAGCAGCCGTTCGGGGGGAGATACGCAGTATTTT
cdr3_aa: CASSRSGGDTQYF

j_call: TRBJ2-6
v_call: TRBV24-1
d_call: TRBD2
cdr3_length: 22
clone_size: .
cdr3_nt: TGTGCCACCAGTGCCCAGCCCTTATGGACTAGCGGGAGCCCTATTGGGGCCAACGTCCTGACTTTC
cdr3_aa: CATSAQPLWTSGSPIGANVLTF

j_call: TRBJ2-1
v_call: TRBV29-1
d_call: TRBD2
cdr3_length: 14
clone_size: .
cdr3_nt: TGCAGCGTTGAAAAACTAGCGCTTCACAATGAGCAGTTCTTC
cdr3_aa: CSVEKLALHNEQFF

j_call: TRBJ1-2
v_call: TRBV24-1
d_call: TRBD1
cdr3_length: 15
clone_size: .
cdr3_nt: TGTGCCACCAGTGCCGCCGGGACAGGGACGTATGGCTACACCTTC
cdr3_aa: CATSAAGTGTYGYTF

j_call: TRBJ1-6
v_call: TRBV6-1
d_call: .
cdr3_length: 15
clone_size: few
cdr3_nt: TGTGCCAGCAGTGAAGATCCACAGGGAAATTCACCCCTCCACTTT
cdr3_aa: CASSEDPQGNSPLHF

j_call: TRBJ2-2
v_call: TRBV4-1
d_call: TRBD1
cdr3_length: 16
clone_size: .
cdr3_nt: TGCGCCAGCAGCCAAGTGGGGACAGCTAATACCGGGGAGCTGTTTTTT
cdr3_aa: CASSQVGTANTGELFF

j_call: TRBJ2-3
v_call: TRBV7-8
d_call: TRBD1
cdr3_length: 15
clone_size: .
cdr3_nt: TGTGCCAGCAGCGCGCGGGACAGGGTGACAGATACGCAGTATTTT
cdr3_aa: CASSARDRVTDTQYF

j_call: TRBJ1-5
v_call: TRBV19
d_call: TRBD1
cdr3_length: 14
clone_size: few
cdr3_nt: TGTGCCAGTACGTGGCAGGGGGGTAATCAGCCCCAGCATTTT
cdr3_aa: CASTWQGGNQPQHF

j_call: TRBJ1-6
v_call: TRBV12-3/TRBV12-4
d_call: TRBD1
cdr3_length: 15
clone_size: .
cdr3_nt: TGTGCCAGCAGCAGGACAGGTCGAGGGGGATCACCCCTCCACTTT
cdr3_aa: CASSRTGRGGSPLHF

j_call: TRBJ1-1
v_call: TRBV9
d_call: .
cdr3_length: 16
clone_size: many
cdr3_nt: TGTGCCAGCACCCCCCCGCGGGGGACCGGGAACACTGAAGCTTTCTTT
cdr3_aa: CASTPPRGTGNTEAFF

j_call: TRBJ2-2
v_call: TRBV7-9
d_call: .
cdr3_length: 13
clone_size: .
cdr3_nt: TGTGCCAGCAGCTCCCCCGGCACCGGGGAGCTGTTTTTT
cdr3_aa: CASSSPGTGELFF

j_call: TRBJ2-1
v_call: TRBV7-8
d_call: TRBD2
cdr3_length: 16
clone_size: few
cdr3_nt: TGTGCCAGCAGCGAGACTAGCGGGAGCTCCTACAATGAGCAGTTCTTC
cdr3_aa: CASSETSGSSYNEQFF

j_call: TRBJ2-3
v_call: TRBV7-6
d_call: TRBD2
cdr3_length: 16
clone_size: few
cdr3_nt: TGTGCCAGCAGCCTCGGGACTAGCGGGAGTACAGATACGCAGTATTTT
cdr3_aa: CASSLGTSGSTDTQYF

j_call: TRBJ2-7
v_call: TRBV3-1
d_call: .
cdr3_length: 13
clone_size: .
cdr3_nt: TGTGCCAGCAGCCAAGATACTAGTTACGAGCAGTACTTC
cdr3_aa: CASSQDTSYEQYF

j_call: TRBJ2-3
v_call: TRBV9
d_call: .
cdr3_length: 15
clone_size: many
cdr3_nt: TGTGCCAGCAGCGTCTCCATCCTCACCACAGATACGCAGTATTTT
cdr3_aa: CASSVSILTTDTQYF

j_call: TRBJ2-3
v_call: TRBV9
d_call: .
cdr3_length: 14
clone_size: .
cdr3_nt: TGTGCCAGCGCTTTTAGTGCGGATACAGATACGCAGTATTTT
cdr3_aa: CASAFSADTDTQYF

j_call: TRBJ2-3
v_call: TRBV7-2
d_call: .
cdr3_length: 12
clone_size: many
cdr3_nt: TGTGCCAGCAGCTTATTTCGAGATACGCAGTATTTT
cdr3_aa: CASSLFRDTQYF

j_call: TRBJ1-1
v_call: TRBV28
d_call: .
cdr3_length: 12
clone_size: .
cdr3_nt: TGTGCCAGCCTGCGGGGGTCCTATGAAGCTTTCTTT
cdr3_aa: CASLRGSYEAFF

j_call: TRBJ1-1
v_call: TRBV5-1
d_call: .
cdr3_length: 13
clone_size: .
cdr3_nt: TGCGCCAGCAGCTTGGCAGGGTACACTGAAGCTTTCTTT
cdr3_aa: CASSLAGYTEAFF

j_call: TRBJ2-4
v_call: TRBV7-2
d_call: .
cdr3_length: 15
clone_size: .
cdr3_nt: TGTGCCAGCAGTCGGGACAATCTAGCCAAAAACATTCAGTACTTC
cdr3_aa: CASSRDNLAKNIQYF

j_call: TRBJ2-7
v_call: TRBV7-2
d_call: TRBD2
cdr3_length: 17
clone_size: few
cdr3_nt: TGTGCCAGCAGCCCAGGACTAGCGGGAGTGTTTTACCACGAGCAGTACTTC
cdr3_aa: CASSPGLAGVFYHEQYF

j_call: TRBJ2-1
v_call: TRBV20-1
d_call: .
cdr3_length: 12
clone_size: many
cdr3_nt: TGCAGTGCGGACAAGGGGGGGAATGAGCAGTTCTTC
cdr3_aa: CSADKGGNEQFF

j_call: TRBJ1-2
v_call: TRBV6-6
d_call: .
cdr3_length: 13
clone_size: .
cdr3_nt: TGTGCCAGCAGTAACGGGGGGCTGGGAGGCTACACCTTC
cdr3_aa: CASSNGGLGGYTF

j_call: TRBJ2-1
v_call: TRBV7-9
d_call: .
cdr3_length: 16
clone_size: few
cdr3_nt: TGTGCCAGCAGCCCGACGAGAGGGTCCTCCTACAATGAGCAGTTCTTC
cdr3_aa: CASSPTRGSSYNEQFF

j_call: TRBJ1-6
v_call: TRBV28
d_call: TRBD1
cdr3_length: 15
clone_size: .
cdr3_nt: TGTGCCAGCAAAATGGGGACAGCCTATAATTCACCCCTCCACTTT
cdr3_aa: CASKMGTAYNSPLHF

j_call: TRBJ2-7
v_call: TRBV7-9
d_call: .
cdr3_length: 12
clone_size: .
cdr3_nt: TGTGCCAGCAGCCTCGGGGAGAACGAGCAGTACTTC
cdr3_aa: CASSLGENEQYF

j_call: TRBJ2-2
v_call: TRBV12-3/TRBV12-4
d_call: TRBD1
cdr3_length: 16
clone_size: few
cdr3_nt: TGTGCCAGCAGTATCGAACAGGGGGCGATCACCGGGGAGCTGTTTTTT
cdr3_aa: CASSIEQGAITGELFF

j_call: TRBJ2-3
v_call: TRBV19
d_call: .
cdr3_length: 14
clone_size: few
cdr3_nt: TGTGCCAGTAGTACAGGGCCTCAGGTAGATACGCAGTATTTT
cdr3_aa: CASSTGPQVDTQYF

j_call: TRBJ2-1
v_call: TRBV11-3
d_call: TRBD1
cdr3_length: 14
clone_size: few
cdr3_nt: TGTGCCAGCAGCAAACAACAGGGGGGCAATGAGCAGTTCTTC
cdr3_aa: CASSKQQGGNEQFF

j_call: TRBJ2-7
v_call: TRBV9
d_call: .
cdr3_length: 14
clone_size: .
cdr3_nt: TGTGCCAGCAGCGTAGGGGGTGGGAGGTACGAGCAGTACTTC
cdr3_aa: CASSVGGGRYEQYF

j_call: TRBJ1-3
v_call: TRBV5-1
d_call: .
cdr3_length: 17
clone_size: .
cdr3_nt: TGCGCCAGCAGCGTCACGGGGGCGCAGAACTCTGGAAACACCATATATTTT
cdr3_aa: CASSVTGAQNSGNTIYF

j_call: TRBJ1-1
v_call: TRBV30
d_call: .
cdr3_length: 13
clone_size: .
cdr3_nt: TGTGCCTGGAGTGTAAGCAGGTACACTGAAGCTTTCTTT
cdr3_aa: CAWSVSRYTEAFF

j_call: TRBJ2-7
v_call: TRBV10-3
d_call: .
cdr3_length: 17
clone_size: many
cdr3_nt: TGTGCCATCAGTGAGTCGTCTGGGGAGGCTCCCTCCTACGAGCAGTACTTC
cdr3_aa: CAISESSGEAPSYEQYF

j_call: TRBJ1-2
v_call: TRBV4-2
d_call: .
cdr3_length: 12
clone_size: few
cdr3_nt: TGTGCCAGCAGCCAAGACAGGGGTGGCTACACCTTC
cdr3_aa: CASSQDRGGYTF

j_call: TRBJ1-6
v_call: TRBV30
d_call: TRBD1
cdr3_length: 13
clone_size: few
cdr3_nt: TGTGCCTGGAGTGTACAGGGGGATTCACCCCTCCACTTT
cdr3_aa: CAWSVQGDSPLHF

j_call: TRBJ2-7
v_call: TRBV19
d_call: .
cdr3_length: 12
clone_size: .
cdr3_nt: TGTGCCAGTAGAGCCCCCTCTTACGAGCAGTACTTC
cdr3_aa: CASRAPSYEQYF

j_call: TRBJ1-2
v_call: TRBV7-6
d_call: TRBD1
cdr3_length: 14
clone_size: many
cdr3_nt: TGTGCCAGCAGCATTTCCGGGACAGGCTATGGCTACACCTTC
cdr3_aa: CASSISGTGYGYTF

j_call: TRBJ2-2
v_call: TRBV12-3/TRBV12-4
d_call: .
cdr3_length: 13
clone_size: .
cdr3_nt: TGTGCCAGCAGTTTAAACGGGCACGGGGAGCTGTTTTTT
cdr3_aa: CASSLNGHGELFF

j_call: TRBJ2-3
v_call: TRBV5-4
d_call: TRBD2
cdr3_length: 14
clone_size: many
cdr3_nt: TGTGCCAGCAGTTTTGCCGGGGGGACAGATACGCAGTATTTT
cdr3_aa: CASSFAGGTDTQYF

j_call: TRBJ2-3
v_call: TRBV3-1
d_call: .
cdr3_length: 14
clone_size: .
cdr3_nt: TGTGCCAGCAGCCAAGATGACCCGGCAGATACGCAGTATTTT
cdr3_aa: CASSQDDPADTQYF

j_call: TRBJ2-5
v_call: TRBV7-2
d_call: .
cdr3_length: 16
clone_size: .
cdr3_nt: TGTGCCAGCAGCTTAACCGGGCCGACGACCCCCGGGGGCCAGTACTTC
cdr3_aa: CASSLTGPTTPGGQYF

j_call: TRBJ1-1
v_call: TRBV5-1
d_call: .
cdr3_length: 16
clone_size: many
cdr3_nt: TGCGCCAGCAGCGAACGGAGGACAGCTATGAACACTGAAGCTTTCTTT
cdr3_aa: CASSERRTAMNTEAFF

j_call: TRBJ1-5
v_call: TRBV2
d_call: TRBD1
cdr3_length: 14
clone_size: .
cdr3_nt: TGTGCCAGCACTCCGGGACAGGGGAGTCAGCCCCAGCATTTT
cdr3_aa: CASTPGQGSQPQHF

j_call: TRBJ2-3
v_call: TRBV18
d_call: .
cdr3_length: 11
clone_size: few
cdr3_nt: TGTGCCAGCTCACCTGCAGATACGCAGTATTTT
cdr3_aa: CASSPADTQYF

j_call: TRBJ2-2
v_call: TRBV28
d_call: .
cdr3_length: 14
clone_size: .
cdr3_nt: TGTGCCAGCAGTTGGACAGAGAACACCGGGGAGCTGTTTTTT
cdr3_aa: CASSWTENTGELFF

j_call: TRBJ2-5
v_call: TRBV28
d_call: TRBD1
cdr3_length: 16
clone_size: many
cdr3_nt: TGTGCCAGCAGCTACCGAGGACAGGCCTACCAAGAGACCCAGTACTTC
cdr3_aa: CASSYRGQAYQETQYF

j_call: TRBJ1-2
v_call: TRBV19
d_call: TRBD1
cdr3_length: 14
clone_size: .
cdr3_nt: TGTGCCAGTAGTATCGGTCAGGGGGCTTATGGCTACACCTTC
cdr3_aa: CASSIGQGAYGYTF

j_call: TRBJ2-5
v_call: TRBV6-6
d_call: .
cdr3_length: 12
clone_size: few
cdr3_nt: TGTGCCATCAGTTCTGTGGCGGAGACCCAGTACTTC
cdr3_aa: CAISSVAETQYF

j_call: TRBJ1-1
v_call: TRBV20-1
d_call: .
cdr3_length: 14
clone_size: many
cdr3_nt: TGCAGTGCTAGAGACCCAGGGGCGAACACTGAAGCTTTCTTT
cdr3_aa: CSARDPGANTEAFF